This entry lists 10 T cell receptor beta chains sequenced from one sample in a study of chemoradiotherapy in HPV16-positive cancers. Repertoires were generated with immunoSEQ multiplex PCR, while TCRdb's copy carries only in-frame clones and drops some. The table includes 10,000 to 11,000 clones, more than 60% detected once. The specimen was taken from a patient who underwent chemoradiotherapy. These receptors came from a human donor with HPV-associated anogenital cancer.

J is TRBJ2-2 and V is TRBV6-5; D might be TRBD1 or TRBD2, each matching 6 bases. Germline CDR1 MNHEY, CDR2 SVGAGI. This CDR3 is built from 15 residues. Trimming took 5 bases from V and 2 from J, leaving 12 bases between them. CDR3 loop: CASSRGLINTGELFF. Here the CDR3 DNA reads TGTGCCAGCAGTCGGGGGCTGATAAACACCGGGGAGCTGTTTTTT.

This chain connects TRBV5-1 to TRBJ2-7; TRBD1 matches at 8 bases. The CDR3 totals 14 residues. Germline V gene sequence: CDR1 SGHRS, CDR2 YFSETQ. The trim removed 4 bases at V and 2 bases at J, leaving 5 bases unmatched. CDR3 loop: CASSPWTGTYEQYF. The CDR3 bases are TGCGCCAGCAGCCCTTGGACAGGGACCTACGAGCAGTACTTC.

This clone has just a few counts. This chain uses TRBV5-4 with TRBJ2-1; TRBD1 matches at 10 bases. The ends lost 5 bases at V and 2 bases at J; junction bases unmatched: 7. CDR3 length equals 16 residues. Germline V CDR1 and CDR2: SGHNT, YYREEE (reference sequence). CDR3 nucleotide sequence: TGTGCCAGCAGGGGGACAGGGGAGGCTCCCTACAATGAGCAGTTCTTC. Residues: CASRGTGEAPYNEQFF.

This clone showed up just a few times. The V call is TRBV6-5, the J call TRBJ1-2, with 12 bases aligning to TRBD1. Germline trimming cut 7 bases from V and 8 bases from J; bases unmatched to any gene: 11. Looked up from germline, CDR1 is MNHEY and CDR2 is SVGAGI. The CDR3 has 15 amino acids. This CDR3 is CASTRTFGTGGGYTF. The CDR3 DNA reads TGTGCCAGCACTAGAACGTTTGGGACAGGGGGCGGCTACACCTTC.

The chain uses TRBV7-9 and TRBJ1-6; perhaps TRBD1 as D (5 bases). Trimming pared 1 base from V and 3 bases from J, leaving 13 bases between. Germline V gives CDR1 SEHNR, CDR2 FQNEAQ (reference sequence). The CDR3 sequence is 17 residues long. The CDR3: CASSLGAGTFYNSPLHF. The CDR3 bases are TGTGCCAGCAGCTTAGGGGCCGGGACCTTCTATAATTCACCCCTCCACTTT.

This clone was counted between two and nine times. The gene calls are TRBV10-3 and TRBJ1-1; perhaps TRBD1 as D (6 bases). The germline V and J ends were trimmed by 8 bases and 1 base, with 11 bases remaining between them. Germline values: CDR1 ENHRY, CDR2 SYGVKD. The CDR3 runs to 13 residues. The CDR3 loop is CAISRGENTEAFF. Written as DNA, the CDR3 is TGTGCCATCTCCAGGGGAGAGAACACTGAAGCTTTCTTT.

This clone rates as medium-sized (0.01 to 0.1%). The chain employs TRBV28 and TRBJ1-5; 7 bases map to TRBD1. Trimming at V came to 6 bases and at J to 9 bases, leaving 14 bases not matched to a gene. The CDR3 spans 15 residues. CDR1 and CDR2 (germline): MDHEN, SYDVKM. For the CDR3, the DNA is TGTGCCAGCAGGGACGAAGGGGGCAGGGGAAGGCCCCAGCATTTT. Protein: CASRDEGGRGRPQHF.

The gene calls are TRBV30 and TRBJ2-7; 7 bases are shared with TRBD1. V dropped 4 bases and J dropped 1; count of bases not matched to a gene: 4. The CDR3 runs to 13 residues. The germline V gene encodes CDR1 GTSNPN and CDR2 SVGIG (reference sequence). The chain's CDR3 is CAWKPGGSYEQYF. In DNA form, the CDR3 reads TGTGCCTGGAAGCCAGGGGGATCCTACGAGCAGTACTTC.

The DNA of the CDR3 is TGTGCCAGCAGCCCTACGACTAGCGAGACAGATACGCAGTATTTT. Translating it yields CASSPTTSETDTQYF. J is TRBJ2-3 and V is TRBV6-6, with 8 positions matching TRBD2. This CDR3 region has 15 residues. The V and J ends lost 6 bases and 3 bases, in that order; junction bases with no gene match: 8. The germline CDR1 and CDR2 sequences are MNHNY and SVGAGI (reference sequence).

As concerns this clone: Its ends do not fully match the called genes, so a read error is possible. This chain uses TRBV5-5 with TRBJ2-1; D gene ambiguous. This CDR3 has 13 amino acids. CDR1 and CDR2 (germline): SGHKS, YYEKEE (reference sequence). For the CDR3, the DNA is TGTGCCAGCAGCTTGGCGGTCGGCCCTGAGGAGTTCTTC. Its translation is CASSLAVGPEEFF.